These T cell receptor beta chains were read from a single sample in a study of T cell responses to AZD1222 COVID-19 vaccine. TCRdb's table, derived via immunoSEQ multiplex PCR, lists solely in-frame clones and lacks some. There are about 110,000 clones in the sample; about nine tenths occur only once, and 2% to 2.5% lies in the top ten. The material sequenced was peripheral blood, taken 28 days after the second AZD1222 dose. The receptors stem from an adult who received the AZD1222 COVID-19 vaccine. Both conserved end residues are part of each CDR3. Fields, in order: D gene, clone size, J gene, V gene, CDR3 DNA, CDR3 protein. D genes are given only for firm matches. Size is omitted from some rows. Given values are once, few, many or a class for expanded clones.

>TRBD1|-|TRBJ2-7|TRBV30
TGTGCCTGGGGACAGGGTTCCGAGCAGTACTTC
CAWGQGSEQYF
>TRBD1|-|TRBJ2-3|TRBV29-1
TGCAGCGTTGAAAGAGGGGGCCCCACAGATACGCAGTATTTT
CSVERGGPTDTQYF
>TRBD1|-|TRBJ1-5|TRBV6-2/TRBV6-3
TGTGCCAGCAGTTACACAGGGGACCAGCCCCAGCATTTT
CASSYTGDQPQHF
>-|-|TRBJ2-3|TRBV4-1
TGCGCCAGCAGCCAAGTGGATACGCAGTATTTT
CASSQVDTQYF
>TRBD1|once|TRBJ1-2|TRBV5-4
TGTGCCAGCAGCCTTAGACAGGGGGTCTATGGCTACACCTTC
CASSLRQGVYGYTF
>-|-|TRBJ1-3|TRBV4-3
TGCGCCAGCAGACAAGGACACCAGGACTCTGGAAACACCATATATTTT
CASRQGHQDSGNTIYF
>-|-|TRBJ2-7|TRBV27
TGTGCCAGCAGGTCCGGGAGCTCCTACGAGCAGTACTTC
CASRSGSSYEQYF
>-|-|TRBJ2-7|TRBV2
TGTGCCAGCACCGAGGGGTTGGGGACTCGTTTATACTTC
CASTEGLGTRLYF
>TRBD1|-|TRBJ1-3|TRBV6-5
TGTGCCAGCAGCAACAGGGGGTCTGGAAACACCATATATTTT
CASSNRGSGNTIYF
>-|-|TRBJ1-1|TRBV18
TGTGCCAGCTCACCAAGAGTGCAGCTTCCCGATACATCGAACACTGAAGCTTTCTTT
CASSPRVQLPDTSNTEAFF
>-|-|TRBJ2-1|TRBV27
TGTGCCAGCAGTCACCCGAACAATGAGCAGTTCTTC
CASSHPNNEQFF
>TRBD2|-|TRBJ2-4|TRBV3-1/TRBV3-2
TGTGCCAGCAGCCAACCGGCTAGCGGGGGGTCCCACAAAAACATTCAGTACTTC
CASSQPASGGSHKNIQYF
>-|-|TRBJ2-1|TRBV5-1
TGCGCCAGCAGCTTTGCGGTAAGCTCCTACAATGAGCAGTTCTTC
CASSFAVSSYNEQFF
>TRBD2|-|TRBJ2-2|TRBV6-2/TRBV6-3
TGTGCCAGCAGCGCGACTAGCGGGGCCAACACCGGGGAGCTGTTTTTT
CASSATSGANTGELFF
>-|-|TRBJ1-4|TRBV7-9
TGTGCCAGCAGCTTACCTTTTGGGGGGTCCACTAATGAAAAACTGTTTTTT
CASSLPFGGSTNEKLFF
>TRBD1|-|TRBJ1-2|TRBV6-5
TGTGCCAGCAGTACCACAGGGGACTATGGCTACACCTTC
CASSTTGDYGYTF
>TRBD2|-|TRBJ2-7|TRBV7-9
TGTGCCAGCAGCTTAGCGTACACTAGCGGCACCTACGAGCAGTACTTC
CASSLAYTSGTYEQYF
>-|-|TRBJ2-3|TRBV12-5
TGTGCTAGTGGTTTGGTGGACTTGGATACGCAGTATTTT
CASGLVDLDTQYF
>TRBD1|-|TRBJ2-7|TRBV2
TGTGCCAGCAGTGTATTGCCAGGGGGCTCGTTCTACGAGCAGTACTTC
CASSVLPGGSFYEQYF